The rows below give T cell receptor beta chains drawn from one sample of a study of T cell responses to AZD1222 COVID-19 vaccine. Here immunoSEQ multiplex PCR was the method, and the copy in TCRdb shows in-frame clones only, minus some. The sample lists over 95,000 clones, approximately 87% seen once, with 10% to 15% in the top ten. This material consisted of peripheral blood, taken on day 0 of AZD1222 vaccination. Receptors originate from an adult in good health. Each CDR3 is given with its conserved first and last residue. D genes are given only for firm matches. A row's size may be missing; if present it is once, few, many or a size class.

CDR3: CASSLGLAGEAGYYEQYF; DNA: TGTGCCAGCAGCTTGGGACTAGCGGGAGAAGCCGGCTACTACGAGCAGTACTTC; D: TRBD2; size: NA; J: TRBJ2-7; V: TRBV7-2
CDR3: CASSEAAGGPYEQYF; DNA: TGTGCCAGCAGTGAAGCAGCGGGAGGGCCGTACGAGCAGTACTTC; D: TRBD2; size: NA; J: TRBJ2-7; V: TRBV6-1
CDR3: CASSLPPGIGGYTF; DNA: TGTGCCAGCAGTTTACCCCCGGGAATCGGTGGCTACACCTTC; D: NA; size: NA; J: TRBJ1-2; V: TRBV28
CDR3: CASSLSGHTGELFF; DNA: TGTGCCAGCAGTTTATCAGGGCATACCGGGGAGCTGTTTTTT; D: NA; size: NA; J: TRBJ2-2; V: TRBV28
CDR3: CASTFRRRDRGNYGYTF; DNA: TGTGCCAGCACATTCAGACGACGGGACAGGGGGAACTATGGCTACACCTTC; D: TRBD1; size: NA; J: TRBJ1-2; V: TRBV28
CDR3: CASSLVQGAVTEAFF; DNA: TGTGCCAGCAGCTTAGTACAGGGGGCTGTCACTGAAGCTTTCTTT; D: TRBD1; size: NA; J: TRBJ1-1; V: TRBV7-2
CDR3: CASTEAAHQETQYF; DNA: TGTGCCAGCACGGAGGCAGCACATCAAGAGACCCAGTACTTC; D: NA; size: NA; J: TRBJ2-5; V: TRBV7-2
CDR3: CASRGTSGRSNEQFF; DNA: TGTGCCAGCAGGGGGACTAGCGGGAGGTCTAATGAGCAGTTCTTC; D: TRBD2; size: once; J: TRBJ2-1; V: TRBV27
CDR3: CASSEEAGASGNTIYF; DNA: TGTGCCAGCAGTGAAGAGGCAGGTGCCTCTGGAAACACCATATATTTT; D: NA; size: NA; J: TRBJ1-3; V: TRBV2
CDR3: CASSRWGDTEAFF; DNA: TGTGCCAGCAGCCGCTGGGGGGACACTGAAGCTTTCTTT; D: NA; size: NA; J: TRBJ1-1; V: TRBV6-6
CDR3: CASSFRGASPLHF; DNA: TGTGCCAGCAGTTTTCGGGGGGCCTCACCCCTCCACTTT; D: NA; size: NA; J: TRBJ1-6; V: TRBV28
CDR3: CASSISGASTDTQYF; DNA: TGTGCCAGCTCAATTAGCGGAGCTAGCACAGATACGCAGTATTTT; D: NA; size: NA; J: TRBJ2-3; V: TRBV18
CDR3: CASSSGTSGYTDTQYF; DNA: TGTGCCAGCAGTTCCGGGACTAGCGGTTACACAGATACGCAGTATTTT; D: TRBD2; size: NA; J: TRBJ2-3; V: TRBV6-6
CDR3: CASSTDRGGNQPQHF; DNA: TGTGCCAGTAGCACCGACAGGGGTGGGAATCAGCCCCAGCATTTT; D: TRBD1; size: NA; J: TRBJ1-5; V: TRBV19
CDR3: CASSAIGGNQPQHF; DNA: TGTGCCAGCAGCGCGATCGGGGGCAATCAGCCCCAGCATTTT; D: NA; size: once; J: TRBJ1-5; V: TRBV28
CDR3: CASSWTSTDTQYF; DNA: TGTGCCAGCAGTTGGACTAGCACAGATACGCAGTATTTT; D: NA; size: NA; J: TRBJ2-3; V: TRBV28
CDR3: CASSVGSTVYQETQYF; DNA: TGTGCCAGCAGCGTGGGGTCGACAGTTTACCAAGAGACCCAGTACTTC; D: NA; size: few; J: TRBJ2-5; V: TRBV9
CDR3: CASSDNRDEQFF; DNA: TGTGCCAGCAGTGATAATAGGGATGAGCAGTTCTTC; D: NA; size: NA; J: TRBJ2-1; V: TRBV2
CDR3: CASSLSTPEAFF; DNA: TGTGCCAGCAGCTTATCGACCCCTGAAGCTTTCTTT; D: NA; size: NA; J: TRBJ1-1; V: TRBV7-9